Listed here are 30 T cell receptor beta chains from one sample, sequenced in a study of tissue T cells after allogeneic stem cell transplantation. TCRdb keeps only in-frame clones here, not all; method: immunoSEQ multiplex PCR. The sample lists fewer than 3,000 clones; approximately 48% were seen once. The time point: mouse harvest day 14 after allogeneic transplant. Tail vein injection delivered 10^7 T-cell-depleted bone marrow cells and 10^6 splenic CD5+ T cells. The sample consisted of gut tissue. The receptors derive from a female BALB/c mouse given C57BL/6 T cells with graft-versus-host disease after an allogeneic hematopoietic cell transplant.

By share, this clone ranks as large (0.1 to 1%). Gene names are the mouse ones. The observed sequence ends 1 residue before the CDR3 terminus, with the missing tail filled in from the germline J gene. The V call is TRBV19, the J call TRBJ2-7, with 7 bases matching TRBD2. Unmatched junction bases numbered 2, after V lost 1 base and J lost 7 bases. In germline, CDR1 is FNHDT, CDR2 SITEND (reference sequence). The CDR3 consists of 12 residues. Here the CDR3 reads CASSIWGDEQYF. The covered CDR3 bases are TGTGCCAGCAGTATATGGGGGGACGAACAGTAC.

This clone was counted a few times. All gene names here are mouse names. The read stops 1 residue short of the end of the CDR3; the missing end is completed from the germline J gene. The V and J genes are TRBV1 and TRBJ2-1; 8 bases map to TRBD1. J gave up 1 base and V 1 base, and 3 bases lay outside the gene matches. CDR1 and CDR2 from the germline V gene are NSQYPW and LRSPGD (reference sequence). The CDR3 runs to 16 residues. The sequenced part of the CDR3 DNA is TGCACCTGCAGTGCAGCCCGGGACAGGAACTATGCTGAGCAGTTC. This codes for CTCSAARDRNYAEQF. The whole CDR3 sequence reads CTCSAARDRNYAEQFF.

A remark on this clone: Gene names are mouse gene names. The missing CDR3 end, 1 residue past where the read stops, is filled in from the germline J gene. This chain links TRBV12-1 with TRBJ1-6; D is uncertain. TRBJ1-6 is an ORF for which the function is uncertain. The CDR3 sequence is 14 residues long. Looked up from germline, CDR1 is SGHSN and CDR2 is HYEKVE. V lost 1 base and J 8 bases, leaving 11 bases between the germline ends. The CDR3 spells CASSLWGRDSPLYF. The CDR3 bases that were read are TGTGCCAGCTCTCTATGGGGTCGGGATTCGCCCCTCTAC.

This clone was counted between two and nine times. The gene symbols are mouse symbols. The read falls 1 residue short of the CDR3 end, and the missing part is taken from the germline J gene. The chain carries TRBV13-3 and TRBJ2-5; TRBD1 is a possible D gene (7 bases). The CDR3 consists of 14 residues. The germline V gene has CDR1 NNHDY and CDR2 SYVADS. V lost 0 bases and J lost 6, with 11 bases in between. The CDR3: CASSDGAGGDTQYF. The DNA read from the CDR3 is TGTGCCAGCAGTGATGGGGCAGGGGGGGACACCCAGTAC.

For this clone: Genes and germline are mouse. The read ends 1 residue early relative to the CDR3; the germline J gene fills the gap. The rearrangement uses TRBV19 and TRBJ2-7, with 9 bases aligning to TRBD2. The CDR3 is made up of 16 amino acids. Germline V gene sequence: CDR1 FNHDT, CDR2 SITEND (reference sequence). V shed 4 bases, J shed 3 bases, and the junction held 11 bases outside the gene matches. The sequenced CDR3 bases are TGTGCCAGCAGTTTTTCCGACTGGGGGCCCCTCTATGAACAGTAC. As protein: CASSFSDWGPLYEQY. The complete CDR3 reads CASSFSDWGPLYEQYF.

Concerning this clone itself: Gene names are mouse gene names. CDR3 protein: CASSQSQNTLYF. The DNA read from the CDR3 is TGTGCCAGCTCCCAAAGTCAAAACACCTTGTAC. The rearrangement joins TRBV12-2 to TRBJ2-4; D not certain. The read terminates 1 residue before the CDR3 end, so the remaining end is supplied by the germline J gene. This CDR3 has 12 amino acids. V lost 4 bases, J lost 0 bases, and 4 bases lay in between. Germline V lookup: CDR1 SGHLS, CDR2 HYDKME. Combining the CDR3 with reference TRBV12-2 and TRBJ2-4 gives the whole variable domain NSGVVQSPRYIIKGKGERSILKCIPISGHLSVAWYQQTQGQELKFFIQHYDKMERDKGNLPSRFSVQQFDDYHSEMNMSALELEDSAVYFCASSQSQNTLYFGAGTRLSVL.

This clone occurred a few times. Any gene name here is a mouse gene name. The CDR3 goes on 1 residue after the read ends, and that part is filled in from the germline J gene. The genes are TRBV26 and TRBJ1-2; D unclear. Between the trimmed V and J ends, which lost 6 bases and 0 bases, there was a span of 11 bases. The CDR3 extends over 14 amino acids. Germline V gene sequence: CDR1 KGHPV, CDR2 FQNQEV (reference sequence). This CDR3 is CASSLRSANSDYTF. The sequenced CDR3 bases are TGTGCCAGCAGCCTCAGGTCTGCAAACTCCGACTACACC.

As to this clone: Gene names and germline refer to mouse. The CDR3 end is not reached by the read, which stops 1 residue before it; the germline J gene fills it in. The chain employs TRBV26 and TRBJ2-2; D remains ambiguous. Germline V gives CDR1 KGHPV, CDR2 FQNQEV (reference sequence). The V end lost 2 bases, the J end lost 4 bases, and 5 bases lay between the germline ends. There are 13 residues in the CDR3. Here the CDR3 reads CASSLDPTGQLYF. Partial CDR3 DNA: TGTGCCAGCAGTCTGGACCCCACCGGGCAGCTCTAC.

This clone is a singleton in its sample. Mismatch with germline at one junction end may stem from a read error. These gene names are mouse names. The read ends 1 residue before the CDR3 terminus; that terminus is restored from the germline J gene. The chain is built from TRBV13-3 and TRBJ2-7, with D unresolved. The CDR3 length is 12 residues. Looked up from germline, CDR1 is NNHDY and CDR2 is SYVADS. The sequenced CDR3 bases are TGTGCCAGCGGTGAACAAACCTATGAACAGTAC. This encodes CASGEQTYEQY. From start to end, the CDR3 is CASGEQTYEQYF.

A remark on this clone: Gene names are mouse gene names. The read halts 1 residue ahead of the CDR3 end, with the missing end drawn from the germline J gene. The chain combines TRBV26 with TRBJ1-2, with 8 bases matching TRBD1. Germline CDR1 KGHPV, CDR2 FQNQEV (reference sequence). The length of the CDR3 is 13 residues. The ends lost 4 bases at V and 5 bases at J; junction bases unmatched: 3. Here the CDR3 reads CASSRRGRSDYTF. The DNA read from the CDR3 is TGTGCCAGCAGTCGCAGGGGGCGTTCCGACTACACC.

Worth noting for this clone: The gene symbols are mouse symbols. With the read ending 1 residue before the CDR3 end, the germline J gene is used to fill in that end. The chain has TRBV26 and TRBJ1-4; no clear D gene. Germline V CDR1 and CDR2: KGHPV, FQNQEV (reference sequence). The ends were cut back, 6 bases at V and 0 bases at J, with 5 bases in the middle. The CDR3 runs 13 residues. This CDR3 reads CASRQISNERLFF. The sequenced part of the CDR3 DNA is TGTGCCAGCAGACAAATTTCCAACGAAAGATTATTT.

By sample fraction, this clone is medium-sized (0.01 to 0.1%). Mouse germline and gene names are used. CDR3 DNA, as far as it was read: TGTGCAAGCAGCCGGGACAATTCTGGAAATACGCTCTAT. It codes for CASSRDNSGNTLY. The full CDR3 reads CASSRDNSGNTLYF. The rearrangement uses TRBV16 and TRBJ1-3, with a tentative D call TRBD1 (6 bases). The CDR3 goes on 1 residue after the read ends, and that part is filled in from the germline J gene. This CDR3 region has 14 residues. CDR1 SGHSA and CDR2 FRNQAP come from the germline V gene. Trimming cost V 5 bases and J 0 bases, with 8 bases left between them.

With respect to this clone: Gene labels here are mouse ones. The CDR3 end is not reached by the read, which stops 1 residue before it; the germline J gene fills it in. The chain has TRBV23 and TRBJ2-4; TRBD2, the table's D call, lacks a check against the DNA. The CDR3 length is 16 residues. The V gene's germline CDR1 is KGHTA and CDR2 FQNQQP. The sequenced part of the CDR3 DNA is TGCTCCAGCAGTCAATGGGGGGGCGCGGGTCAAAACACCTTGTAC. Residues: CSSSQWGGAGQNTLY. The CDR3 in its entirety is CSSSQWGGAGQNTLYF.

Points on this clone: Gene names refer to mouse genes. From the germline J gene comes the end of the CDR3, since the read stops 1 residue before it. The genes are TRBV26 and TRBJ2-3, with 8 bases lining up with TRBD2. The trim removed 0 bases at V and 1 base at J, leaving 0 bases unmatched. CDR1 KGHPV and CDR2 FQNQEV come from the germline V gene (reference sequence). This CDR3 comprises 15 residues. CDR3 protein: CASSLSLGGAETLYF. The covered CDR3 bases are TGTGCCAGCAGTCTGTCACTGGGGGGTGCAGAAACGCTGTAT.

This clone was counted only a few times. Gene names refer to mouse genes. The read stops 1 residue short of the end of the CDR3; the missing end is completed from the germline J gene. The chain is built from TRBV26 and TRBJ2-7; D is ambiguous. The germline V gene has CDR1 KGHPV and CDR2 FQNQEV (reference sequence). The V end was cut by 3 bases, the J end by 6 bases, with 3 bases between. CDR3 length equals 10 residues. CDR3 protein: CASSLVEQYF. CDR3 DNA, as far as it was read: TGTGCCAGCAGTCTAGTTGAACAGTAC.

A word on this clone: The germline and genes are mouse ones. Coverage ceases 1 residue before the CDR3 finishes, and the germline J gene fills in the end. The chain recombines TRBV17 with TRBJ2-2; D may be TRBD2 (6 bases). This CDR3 has 14 amino acids. Trimming cost V 3 bases and J 1 base, with 6 bases left between them. Germline V lookup: CDR1 MNHDT, CDR2 YYDKIL. CDR3 amino acids: CASSSGGNTGQLYF. The covered CDR3 bases are TGTGCTAGCAGTAGTGGGGGAAACACCGGGCAGCTCTAC.

In this sample, this clone turned up a few times. Gene names refer to mouse genes. The CDR3 end is not reached by the read, which stops 1 residue before it; the germline J gene fills it in. This chain links TRBV13-2 with TRBJ2-7; 12 bases align to TRBD2. V shed 0 bases, J shed 7 bases, and the junction held 5 bases outside the gene matches. Germline V gives CDR1 NNHNN, CDR2 SYGAGS (reference sequence). The CDR3 extends over 15 amino acids. Here the CDR3 reads CASGDVTGGAGEQYF. CDR3 bases read: TGTGCCAGCGGTGATGTGACTGGGGGGGCGGGGGAACAGTAC.

Details on this clone: Lacking the conserved final phenylalanine or tryptophan, this CDR3 likely reflects a read error. The limits of the CDR3 on the DNA are not certain, so only TCRdb's listed CDR3 is given. Gene names refer to mouse genes. The rearrangement links TRBV13-1 to TRBJ2-6; the table gives TRBD2 as D, unverified against the DNA. TRBJ2-6 is given as a pseudogene. 15 amino acids form the CDR3, both terminal residues included. The germline gives CDR1 NSHNY, CDR2 SYGAGN. The CDR3 sequence: CASSGPGGGSLALTD.

By share, this clone counts as large (0.1 to 1%). These gene names are mouse names. With the read ending 1 residue before the CDR3 end, the germline J gene is used to fill in that end. V usage is TRBV12-1 and J usage is TRBJ2-7; 7 bases match TRBD2. Germline CDR1 SGHSN, CDR2 HYEKVE. The CDR3 length is 15 residues. After removal of 0 bases from V and 0 bases from J, the junction contained 4 bases not matched to a gene. CDR3 DNA (partial): TGTGCCAGCTCTCTCGCCTGGGGGAGCTCCTATGAACAGTAC. Its translation is CASSLAWGSSYEQY. The full CDR3 sequence reads CASSLAWGSSYEQYF.

About this clone: Gene and germline names: mouse. Read coverage stops 1 residue before the CDR3 terminus; the germline J gene supplies the remainder. This chain joins TRBV13-1 and TRBJ2-7; 7 bases line up with TRBD1. Per the germline V gene, CDR1 is NSHNY and CDR2 is SYGAGN. Trimming cost V 5 bases and J 2 bases; bases outside gene matches: 4. This CDR3 comprises 13 residues. The CDR3: CASRSGQPYEQYF. The sequenced part of the CDR3 DNA is TGTGCCAGCAGATCGGGACAGCCCTATGAACAGTAC.

As to this clone: The genes are named according to mouse. The sequenced CDR3 bases are TGTGCCAGCTCTCTCGGTCCCCAAGACACCCAGTAC. Its translation: CASSLGPQDTQY. The CDR3 as a whole reads CASSLGPQDTQYF. The V gene is TRBV12-1, the J gene TRBJ2-5; D is uncertain. From the germline J gene comes the end of the CDR3, since the read stops 1 residue before it. CDR1 SGHSN and CDR2 HYEKVE come from the germline V gene. V gave up 0 bases and J gave up 2 bases, with 5 bases separating them. This CDR3 comprises 13 residues.

About this clone itself: Mouse names are used for the genes. Sequencing ends 1 residue short of the CDR3 end; the germline J gene provides the rest. This chain uses TRBV16 with TRBJ2-3; 8 bases line up with TRBD2. Germline V gene lookup returns CDR1 SGHSA and CDR2 FRNQAP. This CDR3 is 15 amino acids long. With V trimmed by 3 bases and J by 0 bases, 2 bases remained unmatched. The CDR3 DNA, read in part, is TGTGCAAGCAGCTTGGGGGGGCCAAGTGCAGAAACGCTGTAT. Protein sequence: CASSLGGPSAETLY. The CDR3 in full is CASSLGGPSAETLYF.

In regard to this clone: Gene names denote mouse genes. Coverage ceases 1 residue before the CDR3 finishes, and the germline J gene fills in the end. The J gene is TRBJ2-3, the V gene TRBV12-1, with 10 bases aligning to TRBD2. Germline CDR1 and CDR2: SGHSN and HYEKVE. The CDR3 runs to 14 residues. V lost 0 bases and J lost 8; bases outside the gene matches: 4. The CDR3: CASSLPGGARTLYF. CDR3 DNA (partial): TGTGCCAGCTCTCTCCCTGGGGGGGCGCGAACGCTGTAT.

This clone was seen only a few times. Germline and genes: mouse. The chain's CDR3 is CASSLWDNTGQLYF. Partial CDR3 DNA: TGTGCCAGCTCTCTCTGGGACAACACCGGGCAGCTCTAC. The chain couples TRBV12-1 to TRBJ2-2; D could derive from TRBD1 or TRBD2 (5 bases each). The read terminates 1 residue ahead of where the CDR3 ends, so the germline J gene completes it. V was shortened by 0 bases and J by 2 bases, with 6 bases between the two germline ends. CDR1 is SGHSN, CDR2 HYEKVE, per germline. The CDR3 loop spans 14 amino acids.

Remarks on this clone: Gene names denote mouse genes. The sequence runs out 1 residue before the end of the CDR3; the remainder is reconstructed from the germline J gene. The chain couples TRBV13-2 to TRBJ2-4; TRBD2 might be the D (5 bases). V lost 3 bases and J lost 0, with 5 bases in between. CDR1 is NNHNN and CDR2 is SYGAGS in the germline V gene (reference sequence). The CDR3 spans 13 residues. The CDR3 region is CASGVGSQNTLYF. The part of the CDR3 DNA that was read is TGTGCCAGCGGTGTGGGGAGTCAAAACACCTTGTAC.

This clone is termed medium-sized. Gene names are the mouse ones. Read data end 1 residue before the CDR3 end; the end is taken from the germline J gene. The chain uses TRBV1 and TRBJ2-7; 7 bases line up with TRBD2. V gave up 2 bases and J gave up 2 bases; unmatched junction bases: 3. The CDR3 sequence is 14 residues long. The V gene's germline CDR1 is NSQYPW and CDR2 LRSPGD (reference sequence). CDR3 sequence reads: CTCSASWGTYEQYF. The CDR3 bases that were read are TGCACCTGCAGTGCATCCTGGGGGACCTATGAACAGTAC.

This clone was counted a single time. The gene names given are mouse names. With the read ending 1 residue before the CDR3 end, the germline J gene is used to fill in that end. The chain employs TRBV26 and TRBJ2-7, with 8 nucleotides matching TRBD2. Germline V gene data show CDR1 as KGHPV and CDR2 as FQNQEV (reference sequence). V lost 4 bases, J lost 0 bases, and 2 bases stayed unmatched. CDR3 length: 14 residues. The CDR3 protein is CASSHWGSSYEQYF. The CDR3 bases that were read are TGTGCCAGCAGTCACTGGGGGAGCTCCTATGAACAGTAC.

Turning to this clone: The gene names here belong to mouse. With the read ending 1 residue before the CDR3 end, the germline J gene is used to fill in that end. The V call is TRBV16, the J call TRBJ1-1; D remains unclear. Germline-derived CDR1 and CDR2 are SGHSA and FRNQAP. The CDR3 spans 14 residues. The V and J ends lost 0 bases and 0 bases respectively, with 5 bases between them. CDR3 amino acids: CASSLDGANTEVFF. CDR3 DNA (partial): TGTGCAAGCAGCTTAGATGGTGCAAACACAGAAGTCTTC.

A remark on this clone: The germline and genes are mouse ones. Read coverage stops 1 residue before the CDR3 terminus; the germline J gene supplies the remainder. The V gene is TRBV4, the J gene TRBJ2-7; tentative D call: TRBD2 (6 bases). Between the trimmed V and J ends, which lost 4 bases and 0 bases, there was a span of 10 bases. The CDR3 totals 14 residues. CDR1 is LGHDT and CDR2 is YNNKQL in the germline V gene (reference sequence). CDR3 bases read: TGTGCCAGCAGCTCCTGGGACTTCTCCTATGAACAGTAC. This sequence encodes CASSSWDFSYEQY. The complete CDR3 reads CASSSWDFSYEQYF.

In the case of this clone: Genes and germline come from the mouse. The CDR3 protein is CASSHGTGPSAETLYF. CDR3 bases read: TGTGCCAGCAGTCACGGGACTGGGCCTAGTGCAGAAACGCTGTAT. The chain employs TRBV26 and TRBJ2-3, with TRBD2 matching over 9 bases. The sequenced fragment ends 1 residue before the CDR3 boundary, so the rest is inferred from the germline J gene. The CDR3 consists of 16 residues. CDR1 and CDR2 from the germline V gene are KGHPV and FQNQEV (reference sequence). V lost 4 bases and J lost 0; bases outside the gene matches: 5. The variable domain in full, completed from reference TRBV26 and TRBJ2-3, reads NSKVIQTPRYLVKGQGQKAKMRCIPEKGHPVVFWYQQNKNNEFKFLINFQNQEVLQQIDMTEKRFSAECPSNSPCSLEIQSSEAGDSALYLCASSHGTGPSAETLYFGSGTRLTVL.